This TCR beta chain was documented in a study of regulatory T cells in long-lasting Graves disease. This clonotype was seen a handful of times. The CDR3 has 15 amino acids. V gave up 0 bases and J gave up 3 bases, with 12 bases separating them. Germline-derived CDR1 and CDR2 are LNHNV and YYDKDF (reference sequence). Documented time point: persistent/refractory GD, antithyroid drugs over 5 years with positive TRAb. From RNA extracted from PBMCs, the TCR library was made. The patients were drawn from one endocrinology department in Xi'an, China. Through Arm-PCR of CDR3 regions and iRepertoire HTBI primers, TCR beta libraries were built. TCRdb independently ran MiXCR on the multiplex PCR reads; one entry per CDR3 protein. The table includes roughly 500,000 distinct CDR3 sequences, 20% to 25% detected once.

The material was peripheral blood mononuclear cells (PBMCs), obtained when the disease was refractory, from a patient treated with antithyroid drugs. The receptor's source is a female donor with Graves disease. The chain couples TRBV15 to TRBJ2-7, with D tentatively TRBD2 (5 bases). In nucleotides, the CDR3 is TGTGCCACCAGCAGAGATGAAACTAGAGACTACGAGCAGTACTTC. Amino acids: CATSRDETRDYEQYF.